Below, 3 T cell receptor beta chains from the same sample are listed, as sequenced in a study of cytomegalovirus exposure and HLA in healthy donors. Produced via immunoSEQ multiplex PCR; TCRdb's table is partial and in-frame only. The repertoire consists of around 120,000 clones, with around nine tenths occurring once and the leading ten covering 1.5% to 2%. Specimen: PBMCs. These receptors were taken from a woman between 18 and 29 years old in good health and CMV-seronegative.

In nucleotides, the CDR3 is TGTGCCAGCTCACCAATAAAGGGACAGGGGACCGGCTACACCTTC. Amino acids: CASSPIKGQGTGYTF. The chain is built from TRBV18 and TRBJ1-2, with 10 positions matching TRBD1. Unmatched junction bases numbered 8, after V lost 2 bases and J lost 8 bases. The germline V gene encodes CDR1 KGHSH and CDR2 LQKENI. The CDR3 covers 15 residues.

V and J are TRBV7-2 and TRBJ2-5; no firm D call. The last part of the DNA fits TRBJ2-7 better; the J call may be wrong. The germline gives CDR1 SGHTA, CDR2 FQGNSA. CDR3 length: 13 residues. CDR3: CASSLVRRFEQYF. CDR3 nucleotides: TGTGCCAGCAGCTTAGTCCGTCGATTCGAGCAGTACTTC.

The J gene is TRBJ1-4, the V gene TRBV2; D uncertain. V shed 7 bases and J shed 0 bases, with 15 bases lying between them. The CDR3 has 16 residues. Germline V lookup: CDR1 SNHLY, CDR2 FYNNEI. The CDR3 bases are TGTGCCAGCAAAACGGGAACATTAGCAACTAATGAAAAACTGTTTTTT. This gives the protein CASKTGTLATNEKLFF.